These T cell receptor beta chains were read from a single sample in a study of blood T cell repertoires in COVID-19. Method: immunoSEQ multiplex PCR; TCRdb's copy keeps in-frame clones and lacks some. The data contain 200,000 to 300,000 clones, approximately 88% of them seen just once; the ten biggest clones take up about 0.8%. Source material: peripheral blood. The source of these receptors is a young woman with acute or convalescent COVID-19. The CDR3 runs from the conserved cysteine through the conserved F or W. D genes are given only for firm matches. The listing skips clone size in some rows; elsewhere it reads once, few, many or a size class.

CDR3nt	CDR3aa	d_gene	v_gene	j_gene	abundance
TGTGCCAGCAGCTTTGGACAGGGATTGGGAGGCTACACCTTC	CASSFGQGLGGYTF	TRBD1	TRBV7-2	TRBJ1-2	NA
TGTGCCAGCAGCTTAGACATAAGACAAAGGGGCACTGAAGCTTTCTTT	CASSLDIRQRGTEAFF	NA	TRBV7-9	TRBJ1-1	NA
TGTGCCAGTACGCCCCGACAGCCCCAGAGGGGCTACACCTTC	CASTPRQPQRGYTF	NA	TRBV19	TRBJ1-2	NA
TGTGCCAGCAGCTTAGAGGCGGTGGGCACAGATACGCAGTATTTT	CASSLEAVGTDTQYF	NA	TRBV7-2	TRBJ2-3	NA
TGTGCCAGCAGCGTAGAGGGGGGGCGAGATTACGAGCAGTACTTC	CASSVEGGRDYEQYF	NA	TRBV9	TRBJ2-7	NA
TGTGCCAGCAGCGTAGATGGGACCGGACAGGGCCAGTCGGGCTACACCTTC	CASSVDGTGQGQSGYTF	TRBD1	TRBV9	TRBJ1-2	NA
TGTGCCAGCAGCGAAGGGACAGTCGTGAACACTGAAGCTTTCTTT	CASSEGTVVNTEAFF	TRBD1	TRBV2	TRBJ1-1	NA
TGTGCCAGTATAGGGACAGACTCCTACGAGCAGTACTTC	CASIGTDSYEQYF	TRBD1	TRBV19	TRBJ2-7	NA
TGTGCCAGCAGTTACGAGGGGGCGCACGAAAAACTGTTTTTT	CASSYEGAHEKLFF	TRBD1	TRBV6-2/TRBV6-3	TRBJ1-4	NA
TGTGCCAGCAGCCTAGCGGGAGTAAGCACAGATACGCAGTATTTT	CASSLAGVSTDTQYF	TRBD2	TRBV7-9	TRBJ2-3	NA
TGTGCCTGGAATGACCAGGCTGCCGGAAACACCATATATTTT	CAWNDQAAGNTIYF	NA	TRBV30	TRBJ1-3	NA
TGCAGCGTTGCCGATCTAGCGGGATATGAGCAGTTCTTC	CSVADLAGYEQFF	TRBD2	TRBV29-1	TRBJ2-1	NA
TGTGCCAGCAGTTTACCGGGACAGTACAATTCACCCCTCCACTTT	CASSLPGQYNSPLHF	TRBD1	TRBV27	TRBJ1-6	NA
TGTGCCACGAGCAGGGGGGAATTCGCAGATACGCAGTATTTT	CATSRGEFADTQYF	NA	TRBV24-1	TRBJ2-3	NA
TGCGCCAGCAGCTTACTAGCGAGAGAGGGGGAGACCCAGTACTTC	CASSLLAREGETQYF	TRBD2	TRBV5-1	TRBJ2-5	NA
TGTGCCAGCAGCCCCATGGGACTAGCAGACTACGAGCAGTACTTC	CASSPMGLADYEQYF	TRBD2	TRBV6-5	TRBJ2-7	few
TGTGCCAGCTCACCAACCGGGACTGGGGTCCACATGAACACTGAAGCTTTCTTT	CASSPTGTGVHMNTEAFF	NA	TRBV18	TRBJ1-1	NA
TGTGCCAGCAGCTCCCAACTAGCGGGGCCGTTGTACGAGCAGTACTTC	CASSSQLAGPLYEQYF	TRBD2	TRBV13	TRBJ2-7	NA
TGTGCCAGCAGCGTAGTTGGGGGGGTCCCTCGTTCCGCGCAGTATTTT	CASSVVGGVPRSAQYF	TRBD2	TRBV9	TRBJ2-3	NA
TGCGCCAGCAGCTTGGAAGGGGGCAGAGAGCAGTACTTC	CASSLEGGREQYF	TRBD1	TRBV5-1	TRBJ2-7	NA
TGTGCCACCAGTGATGCGCGGGACTCGAATGAGCAGTTCTTC	CATSDARDSNEQFF	NA	TRBV24-1	TRBJ2-1	NA
TGTGCCAGCAGCAGTCTTCTCCGGGACAGGGGACAAGATCAGCCCCAGCATTTT	CASSSLLRDRGQDQPQHF	NA	TRBV21-1	TRBJ1-5	NA
TGTGCCAGCAGTGAGCGGGTCAGACTCACAGATACGCAGTATTTT	CASSERVRLTDTQYF	NA	TRBV7-8	TRBJ2-3	NA
TGTGCCAGCAGCTTTCAGGGTAGGAACACTGAAGCTTTCTTT	CASSFQGRNTEAFF	NA	TRBV7-2	TRBJ1-1	NA
TGTGCCAGCACCCAGAGAGGGGGCGCGTCGACTAATGAAAAACTGTTTTTT	CASTQRGGASTNEKLFF	NA	TRBV21-1	TRBJ1-4	NA
TGTGCCAGCACACAGGGTTGTGACACAGATACGCAGTATTTT	CASTQGCDTDTQYF	NA	TRBV21-1	TRBJ2-3	NA
TGTGCCAGCAGTTTAACAGGGGCGGGAGGGCCCTCAGATACGCAGTATTTT	CASSLTGAGGPSDTQYF	TRBD2	TRBV27	TRBJ2-3	NA
TGTGCCAGCAGCGTAGGACAGAACACTGAAGCTTTCTTT	CASSVGQNTEAFF	NA	TRBV5-8	TRBJ1-1	NA
TGTGCCAGCAGCTTAGGGGGACAGGGAAACACTGAAGCTTTCTTT	CASSLGGQGNTEAFF	TRBD1	TRBV7-9	TRBJ1-1	NA
TGTGCCAGCTCACCACTCTCGGGACAGGGGATCCACGAGCAGTACTTC	CASSPLSGQGIHEQYF	TRBD1	TRBV18	TRBJ2-7	NA
TGTGCCAGCAGCCAAGAAAGAGGTTCTCGGCCCCAGCATTTT	CASSQERGSRPQHF	NA	TRBV4-2	TRBJ1-5	NA
TGTGCCAGCAGTTATGGGACAGGGGCCTACGAGCAGTACTTC	CASSYGTGAYEQYF	TRBD1	TRBV6-5	TRBJ2-7	NA
TGCGCCAGCAGCTTGGACGTTGGGGGTGCGGGAGGCACCTACGAGCAGTACTTC	CASSLDVGGAGGTYEQYF	TRBD2	TRBV5-1	TRBJ2-7	once
TGTGCCAGCAGCCAAGGATCTTACAGAAAAGATCCTTACCAAGAGACCCAGTACTTC	CASSQGSYRKDPYQETQYF	NA	TRBV3-1/TRBV3-2	TRBJ2-5	NA
TGTGCCAGCAGCTTACAGGGGGTATCTGGAAACACCATATATTTT	CASSLQGVSGNTIYF	TRBD1	TRBV5-4	TRBJ1-3	NA
TGTGCCAGCAGCTTTGGGGAGGGTCCTGGAAACACCATATATTTT	CASSFGEGPGNTIYF	NA	TRBV7-8	TRBJ1-3	once
TGTGCCAGCAGCCAAGAGGTCGGCTCCTACGAGCAGTACTTC	CASSQEVGSYEQYF	NA	TRBV14	TRBJ2-7	NA
TGTGCCAGCATAGGGACACAATACTACTACGAGCAGTACTTC	CASIGTQYYYEQYF	NA	TRBV27	TRBJ2-7	NA
TGTGCCAGCAGCGCCCCCACCGGGACAGGGGATTCACCCCTCCACTTT	CASSAPTGTGDSPLHF	TRBD1	TRBV13	TRBJ1-6	once
TGTGCCAGCAGCTTAGAACGGGGATGGTCCTACAATGAGCAGTTCTTC	CASSLERGWSYNEQFF	NA	TRBV11-2	TRBJ2-1	NA
TGTGCCAGCAGCTTATGGTCGACAGGCCACTACGAGCAGTACTTC	CASSLWSTGHYEQYF	NA	TRBV5-5	TRBJ2-7	NA
TGTGCCAGCAGGCTAGCGGGAGCTATCGGGGAGCTGTTTTTT	CASRLAGAIGELFF	TRBD2	TRBV27	TRBJ2-2	NA
TGCAGCGCCACGCTCGGACAGGGTACGAGCAATCAGCCCCAGCATTTT	CSATLGQGTSNQPQHF	TRBD1	TRBV29-1	TRBJ1-5	NA
TGTGCCAGCAGTTACCTGGAGACCCAGTACTTC	CASSYLETQYF	NA	TRBV6-5	TRBJ2-5	few
TGTGCCAGCAGCCAAGATTCCACTAGCGCCATTACGCAGTATTTT	CASSQDSTSAITQYF	TRBD2	TRBV3-1/TRBV3-2	TRBJ2-3	NA
TGTGCCAGCAGTGAACCGACAGGCGGTACGGGACACTCCTACAATGAGCAGTTCTTC	CASSEPTGGTGHSYNEQFF	NA	TRBV6-1	TRBJ2-1	NA
TGTGCCAGTAGTATAGCGGCCCGGGGGTCCTCCTACGAGCAGTACTTC	CASSIAARGSSYEQYF	NA	TRBV19	TRBJ2-7	NA
TGCGCCAGCAGCTTGGTGGGACACAACACTGAAGCTTTCTTT	CASSLVGHNTEAFF	NA	TRBV5-1	TRBJ1-1	NA
TGTGCCAGCAGTTACTCGACTGGGTGGGAGCTAGATACGCAGTATTTT	CASSYSTGWELDTQYF	NA	TRBV6-5	TRBJ2-3	NA
TGTGCCAGTAGTCCCGGGACTCCTCAGGGCGCCTCGGAGACCCAGTACTTC	CASSPGTPQGASETQYF	NA	TRBV19	TRBJ2-5	NA
TGTACCAGTAGTATATTAGGGAACAGGGGGCCCATGAAAAACACCATATATTTT	CTSSILGNRGPMKNTIYF	TRBD1	TRBV19	TRBJ1-3	NA
TGTGCCAGCAGCTTAACCGCTGACAGGGGTCGGAATGAAAAACTGTTTTTT	CASSLTADRGRNEKLFF	TRBD1	TRBV13	TRBJ1-4	NA
TGTGCCAGCACCGTGACAGGGGGAAACTATGGCTACACCTTC	CASTVTGGNYGYTF	TRBD1	TRBV6-5	TRBJ1-2	once
TGTGCCTGGAGTGTTTGGGGGAGGGCCTACGAGCAGTACTTC	CAWSVWGRAYEQYF	TRBD2	TRBV30	TRBJ2-7	NA